These T cell receptor beta chains were read from a single sample in a study of blood T cell repertoires in COVID-19. Sequencing used immunoSEQ multiplex PCR; TCRdb keeps in-frame clones, though not all of them. The sample comprises under 300,000 clones, roughly 84% of which are singletons, and more than 1.5% rests with the top ten. Sequenced input: peripheral blood. The receptor source for this set is a woman aged 40 to 50 who had recovered from COVID-19. CDR3s include the opening cysteine and the closing phenylalanine or tryptophan. D genes are given only for firm matches. The listing skips clone size in some rows; elsewhere it reads once, few, many or a size class.

j_gene: TRBJ2-4; abundance: NA; v_gene: TRBV3-1/TRBV3-2; d_gene: NA; CDR3nt: TGTGCCAGCAGCCAAGCTGGGGGGAAGAACATTCAGTACTTC; CDR3aa: CASSQAGGKNIQYF
j_gene: TRBJ1-1; abundance: NA; v_gene: TRBV2; d_gene: NA; CDR3nt: TGTGCCGGGGGGGTGAACACTGAAGCTTTCTTT; CDR3aa: CAGGVNTEAFF
j_gene: TRBJ2-3; abundance: NA; v_gene: TRBV7-9; d_gene: TRBD1; CDR3nt: TGTGCCAGCACCGCGACAAGACAGGGGAGAACAGATACGCAGTATTTT; CDR3aa: CASTATRQGRTDTQYF
j_gene: TRBJ2-7; abundance: NA; v_gene: TRBV7-9; d_gene: TRBD1; CDR3nt: TGTGCCAGCAGCTTACCGGGACAGCTATCCTACGAGCAGTACTTC; CDR3aa: CASSLPGQLSYEQYF
j_gene: TRBJ1-4; abundance: NA; v_gene: TRBV9; d_gene: TRBD1; CDR3nt: TGTGCCAGCAGCTCGACAGGGAGTGCGGGTGAAAAACTGTTTTTT; CDR3aa: CASSSTGSAGEKLFF
j_gene: TRBJ2-7; abundance: NA; v_gene: TRBV11-2; d_gene: TRBD1; CDR3nt: TGTGCCAGCAGCGCCAACAGGGGGCCCTACTACGAGCAGTACTTC; CDR3aa: CASSANRGPYYEQYF
j_gene: TRBJ2-7; abundance: NA; v_gene: TRBV7-6; d_gene: TRBD2; CDR3nt: TGTGCCAGCAGTTCCACCGGGGGGACCTACGAGCAGTACTTC; CDR3aa: CASSSTGGTYEQYF
j_gene: TRBJ1-5; abundance: NA; v_gene: TRBV10-3; d_gene: TRBD1; CDR3nt: TGTGCCATTGGCGGGACAGGGCCCAATCAGCCCCAGCATTTT; CDR3aa: CAIGGTGPNQPQHF
j_gene: TRBJ2-1; abundance: NA; v_gene: TRBV4-1; d_gene: NA; CDR3nt: TGCGCCAGCAGCCACCCGGGGGACTTCCAGTACAATGAGCAGTTCTTC; CDR3aa: CASSHPGDFQYNEQFF
j_gene: TRBJ1-2; abundance: few; v_gene: TRBV5-4; d_gene: TRBD1; CDR3nt: TGTGCCAGCAGCACCCGGACAGGGGCGTACTATGGCTACACCTTC; CDR3aa: CASSTRTGAYYGYTF
j_gene: TRBJ1-5; abundance: NA; v_gene: TRBV6-4; d_gene: NA; CDR3nt: TGTGCCAGCAGTGAGCAGGGACACAATCAGCCCCAGCATTTT; CDR3aa: CASSEQGHNQPQHF
j_gene: TRBJ2-7; abundance: NA; v_gene: TRBV20-1; d_gene: NA; CDR3nt: TGCAGTGCTAAAAGTGGCCACGAGCAGTACTTC; CDR3aa: CSAKSGHEQYF
j_gene: TRBJ1-5; abundance: NA; v_gene: TRBV2; d_gene: NA; CDR3nt: TGTGCCAGCAGTGAAATTGCGGTGATTAATCAGCCCCAGCATTTT; CDR3aa: CASSEIAVINQPQHF
j_gene: TRBJ2-7; abundance: NA; v_gene: TRBV5-1; d_gene: NA; CDR3nt: TGCGCCAGCAGCTTGGAGAAGGGCAGGGTCAACGAGCAGTACTTC; CDR3aa: CASSLEKGRVNEQYF
j_gene: TRBJ1-1; abundance: NA; v_gene: TRBV28; d_gene: NA; CDR3nt: TGTGCCAGCAGTTTACAGGCGGGGACTGAAGCTTTCTTT; CDR3aa: CASSLQAGTEAFF
j_gene: TRBJ2-5; abundance: once; v_gene: TRBV30; d_gene: TRBD2; CDR3nt: TGTGCCTGGAGTTCCGGGACTAGCTTTGAGACCCAGTACTTC; CDR3aa: CAWSSGTSFETQYF
j_gene: TRBJ2-2; abundance: NA; v_gene: TRBV11-3; d_gene: TRBD1; CDR3nt: TGTGCCAGCAGCCCTCACAGGGGGCGTACCGGGGAGCTGTTTTTT; CDR3aa: CASSPHRGRTGELFF
j_gene: TRBJ1-6; abundance: few; v_gene: TRBV3-1/TRBV3-2; d_gene: NA; CDR3nt: TGTGCCAGCAGCCAGGGGAGCTCCTATAATTCACCCCTCCACTTT; CDR3aa: CASSQGSSYNSPLHF
j_gene: TRBJ1-6; abundance: few; v_gene: TRBV12-3/TRBV12-4; d_gene: TRBD1; CDR3nt: TGTGCCAGCAGCTGGGACAGTAATTCACCCCTCCACTTT; CDR3aa: CASSWDSNSPLHF
j_gene: TRBJ2-7; abundance: NA; v_gene: TRBV18; d_gene: TRBD1; CDR3nt: TGTGCCAGCTCACCGACAGGGGTTTACGAGCAGTACTTC; CDR3aa: CASSPTGVYEQYF
j_gene: TRBJ1-6; abundance: NA; v_gene: TRBV2; d_gene: NA; CDR3nt: TGTGCCAGCAACGTGGGGGGTAGCTCCTATAATTCACCCCTCCACTTT; CDR3aa: CASNVGGSSYNSPLHF
j_gene: TRBJ2-5; abundance: NA; v_gene: TRBV5-1; d_gene: NA; CDR3nt: TGCGCCAGCAGCTTGGCAGGGAATGGGAAAGAGACCCAGTACTTC; CDR3aa: CASSLAGNGKETQYF
j_gene: TRBJ1-4; abundance: NA; v_gene: TRBV3-1/TRBV3-2; d_gene: TRBD1; CDR3nt: TGTGCCAGCAGCCAGCCGGGACAGGGAGATGAAAAACTGTTTTTT; CDR3aa: CASSQPGQGDEKLFF
j_gene: TRBJ1-2; abundance: NA; v_gene: TRBV28; d_gene: NA; CDR3nt: TGTGCCAGCAGTTCAAATGACAGGATCTATGGCTACACCTTC; CDR3aa: CASSSNDRIYGYTF
j_gene: TRBJ1-3; abundance: NA; v_gene: TRBV11-2; d_gene: NA; CDR3nt: TGTGCCAGCAGCTTACGGGGGGGATTTTCCGGAAACACCATATATTTT; CDR3aa: CASSLRGGFSGNTIYF